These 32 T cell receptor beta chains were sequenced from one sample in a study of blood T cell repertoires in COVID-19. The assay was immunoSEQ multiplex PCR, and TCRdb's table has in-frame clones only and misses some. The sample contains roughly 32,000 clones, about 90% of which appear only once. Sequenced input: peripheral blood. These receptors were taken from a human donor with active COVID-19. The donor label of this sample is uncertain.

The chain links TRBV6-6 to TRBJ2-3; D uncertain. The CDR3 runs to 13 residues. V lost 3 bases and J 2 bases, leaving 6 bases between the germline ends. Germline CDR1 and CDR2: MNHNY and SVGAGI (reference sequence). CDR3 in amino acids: CASSYSSTDTQYF. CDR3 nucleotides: TGTGCCAGCAGTTATAGTTCCACAGATACGCAGTATTTT.

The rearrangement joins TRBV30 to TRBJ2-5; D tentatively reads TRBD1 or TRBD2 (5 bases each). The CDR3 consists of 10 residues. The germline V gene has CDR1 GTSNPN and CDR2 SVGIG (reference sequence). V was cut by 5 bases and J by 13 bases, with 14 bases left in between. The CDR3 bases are TGTGCCTGGGAGGGGTTTACCTGGTACTTC. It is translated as CAWEGFTWYF.

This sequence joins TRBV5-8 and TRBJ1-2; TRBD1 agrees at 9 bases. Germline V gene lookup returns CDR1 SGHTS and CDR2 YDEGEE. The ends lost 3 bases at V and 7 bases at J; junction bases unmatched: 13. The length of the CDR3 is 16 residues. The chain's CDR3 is CASSSSGTGTNIGYTF. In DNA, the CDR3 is TGTGCCAGCAGCTCCTCCGGGACAGGGACAAATATTGGCTACACCTTC.

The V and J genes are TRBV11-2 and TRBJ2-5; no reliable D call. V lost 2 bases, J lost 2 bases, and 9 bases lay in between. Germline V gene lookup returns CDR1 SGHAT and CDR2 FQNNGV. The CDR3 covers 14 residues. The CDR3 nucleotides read TGTGCCAGCAGCTTATTAAGAGAACAAGAGACCCAGTACTTC. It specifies CASSLLREQETQYF.

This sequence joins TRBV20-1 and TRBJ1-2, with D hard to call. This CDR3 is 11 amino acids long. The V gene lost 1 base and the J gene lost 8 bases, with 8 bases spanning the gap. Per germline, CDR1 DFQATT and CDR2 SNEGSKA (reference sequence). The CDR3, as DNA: TGCAGTGCTAGAGGGCTCAGGGGCTACACCTTC. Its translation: CSARGLRGYTF.

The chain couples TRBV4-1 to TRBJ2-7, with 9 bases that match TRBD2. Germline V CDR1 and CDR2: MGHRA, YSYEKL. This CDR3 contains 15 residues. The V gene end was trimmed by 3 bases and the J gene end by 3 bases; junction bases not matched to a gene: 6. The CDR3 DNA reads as TGCGCCAGCAGCCATTCGACTAGCGGTTACTACGAGCAGTACTTC. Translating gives CASSHSTSGYYEQYF.

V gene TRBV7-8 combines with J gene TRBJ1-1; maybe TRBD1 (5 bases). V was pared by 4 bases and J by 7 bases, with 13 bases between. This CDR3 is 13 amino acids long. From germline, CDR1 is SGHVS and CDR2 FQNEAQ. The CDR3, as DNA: TGTGCCAGCAGCTACCAAGGGCAGGGTGAAGCTTTCTTT. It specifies CASSYQGQGEAFF.

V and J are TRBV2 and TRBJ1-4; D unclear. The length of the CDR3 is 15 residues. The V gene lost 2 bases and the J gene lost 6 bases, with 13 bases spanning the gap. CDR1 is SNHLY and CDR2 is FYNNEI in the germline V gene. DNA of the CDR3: TGTGCCAGCAGTGAAAGCGGGAATTGGGATGAAAAACTGTTTTTT. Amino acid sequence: CASSESGNWDEKLFF.

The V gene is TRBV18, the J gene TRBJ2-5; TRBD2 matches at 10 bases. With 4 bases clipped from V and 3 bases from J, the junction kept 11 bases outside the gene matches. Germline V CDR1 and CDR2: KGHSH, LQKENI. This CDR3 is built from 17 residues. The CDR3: CASSRNSAGGPEETQYF. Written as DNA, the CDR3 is TGTGCCAGCTCACGGAACTCAGCGGGAGGGCCTGAAGAGACCCAGTACTTC.

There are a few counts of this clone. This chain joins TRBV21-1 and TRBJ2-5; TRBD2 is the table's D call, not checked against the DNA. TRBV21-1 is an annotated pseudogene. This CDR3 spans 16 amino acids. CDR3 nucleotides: TGTGCCAGGAAAAGACAGGGACTAGCGGGAGAAGAGACCCAGTACTTC. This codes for CARKRQGLAGEETQYF.

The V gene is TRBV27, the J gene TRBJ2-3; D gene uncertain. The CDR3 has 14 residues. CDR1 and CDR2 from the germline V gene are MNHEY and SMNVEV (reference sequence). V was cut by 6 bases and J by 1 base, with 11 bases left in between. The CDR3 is CASSTMTGTDTQYF. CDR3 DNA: TGTGCCAGCAGCACTATGACTGGCACAGATACGCAGTATTTT.

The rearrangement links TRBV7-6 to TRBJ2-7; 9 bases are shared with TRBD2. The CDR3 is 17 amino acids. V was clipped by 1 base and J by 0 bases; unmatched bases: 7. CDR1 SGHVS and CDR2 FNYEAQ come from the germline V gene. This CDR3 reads CASSLGGRLAASYEQYF. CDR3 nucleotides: TGTGCCAGCAGCTTAGGGGGGAGACTAGCGGCCTCCTACGAGCAGTACTTC.

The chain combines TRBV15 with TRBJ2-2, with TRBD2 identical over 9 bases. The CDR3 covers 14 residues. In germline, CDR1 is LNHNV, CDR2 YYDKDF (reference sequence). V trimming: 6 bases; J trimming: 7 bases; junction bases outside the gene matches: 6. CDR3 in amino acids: CATRTSGRGGELFF. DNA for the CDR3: TGTGCCACCAGGACTAGCGGAAGGGGCGGGGAGCTGTTTTTT.

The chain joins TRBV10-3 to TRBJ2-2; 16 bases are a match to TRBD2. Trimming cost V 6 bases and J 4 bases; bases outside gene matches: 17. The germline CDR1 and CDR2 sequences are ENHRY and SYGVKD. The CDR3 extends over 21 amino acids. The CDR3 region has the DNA TGTGCCATCAGGACCCAGGGACTAGCGGGGGGGCCTTTACCCAGCACCGGGGAGCTGTTTTTT. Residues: CAIRTQGLAGGPLPSTGELFF.

The CDR3: CAWSTGNGNQPQHF. The CDR3, as DNA: TGTGCCTGGAGTACAGGGAATGGCAATCAGCCCCAGCATTTT. The chain employs TRBV30 and TRBJ1-5, with D possibly matching TRBD1 (6 bases). Trimming took 2 bases from V and 2 from J, leaving 10 bases between them. From germline, CDR1 is GTSNPN and CDR2 SVGIG (reference sequence). CDR3 length: 14 amino acids.

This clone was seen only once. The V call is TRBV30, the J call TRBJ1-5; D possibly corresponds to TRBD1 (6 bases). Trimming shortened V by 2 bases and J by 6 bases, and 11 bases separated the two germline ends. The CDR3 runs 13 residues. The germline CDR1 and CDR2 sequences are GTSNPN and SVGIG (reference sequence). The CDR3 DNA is TGTGCCTGGAGTTGGGGGGGCGGTCAGCCCCAGCATTTT. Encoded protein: CAWSWGGGQPQHF. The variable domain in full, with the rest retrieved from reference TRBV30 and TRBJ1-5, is SQTIHQWPATLVQPVGSPLSLECTVEGTSNPNLYWYRQAAGRGLQLLFYSVGIGQISSEVPQNLSASRPQDRQFILSSKKLLLSDSGFYLCAWSWGGGQPQHFGDGTRLSIL.

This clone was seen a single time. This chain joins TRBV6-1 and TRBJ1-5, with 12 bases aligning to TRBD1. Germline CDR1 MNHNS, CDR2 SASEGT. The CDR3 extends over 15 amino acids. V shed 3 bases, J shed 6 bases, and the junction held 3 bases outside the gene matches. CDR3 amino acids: CASSDGTGGFQPQHF. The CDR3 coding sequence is TGTGCCAGCAGTGACGGGACAGGGGGCTTTCAGCCCCAGCATTTT.

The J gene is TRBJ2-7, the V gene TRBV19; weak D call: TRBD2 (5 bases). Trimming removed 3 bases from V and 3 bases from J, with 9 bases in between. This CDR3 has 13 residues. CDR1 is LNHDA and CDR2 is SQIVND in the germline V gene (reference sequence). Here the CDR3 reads CASSIGRGYEQYF. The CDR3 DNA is TGTGCCAGTAGTATCGGTCGGGGCTACGAGCAGTACTTC.

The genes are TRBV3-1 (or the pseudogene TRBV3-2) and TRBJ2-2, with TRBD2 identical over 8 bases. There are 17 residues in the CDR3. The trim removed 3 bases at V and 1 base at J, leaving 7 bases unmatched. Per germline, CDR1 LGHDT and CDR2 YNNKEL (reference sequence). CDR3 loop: CASSHLLAGKNTGELFF. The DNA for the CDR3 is TGTGCCAGCAGCCATTTATTAGCGGGAAAGAACACCGGGGAGCTGTTTTTT.

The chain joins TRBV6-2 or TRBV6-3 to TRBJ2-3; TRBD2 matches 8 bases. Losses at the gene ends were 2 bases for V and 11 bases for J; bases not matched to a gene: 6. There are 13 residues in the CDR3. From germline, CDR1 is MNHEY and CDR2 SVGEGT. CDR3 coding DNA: TGTGCCAGCAGTTACCCGGGCGCGGGAGGGCAGTATTTT. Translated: CASSYPGAGGQYF.

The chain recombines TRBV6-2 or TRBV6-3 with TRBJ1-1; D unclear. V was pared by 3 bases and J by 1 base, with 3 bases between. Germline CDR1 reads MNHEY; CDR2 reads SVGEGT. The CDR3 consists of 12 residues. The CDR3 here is CASSYRNTEAFF. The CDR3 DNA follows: TGTGCCAGCAGTTATAGGAACACTGAAGCTTTCTTT.

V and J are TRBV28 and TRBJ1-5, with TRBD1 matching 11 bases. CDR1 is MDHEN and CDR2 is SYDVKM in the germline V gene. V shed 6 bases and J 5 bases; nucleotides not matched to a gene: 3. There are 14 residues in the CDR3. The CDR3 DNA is TGTGCCAGCAGCGGGGGACAGGGGGATCAGCCCCAGCATTTT. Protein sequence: CASSGGQGDQPQHF.

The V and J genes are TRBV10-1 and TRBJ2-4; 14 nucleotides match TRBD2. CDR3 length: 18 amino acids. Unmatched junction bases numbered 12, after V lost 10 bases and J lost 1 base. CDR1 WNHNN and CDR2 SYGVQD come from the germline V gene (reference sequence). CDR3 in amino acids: CATRRLAGGPVAKNIQYF. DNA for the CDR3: TGCGCCACCAGAAGACTAGCGGGGGGGCCGGTGGCCAAAAACATTCAGTACTTC.

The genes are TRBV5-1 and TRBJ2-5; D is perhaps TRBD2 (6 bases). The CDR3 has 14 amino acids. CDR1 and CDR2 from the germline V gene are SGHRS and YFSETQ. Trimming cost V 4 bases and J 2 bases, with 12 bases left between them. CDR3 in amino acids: CASSRGTAQETQYF. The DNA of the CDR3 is TGCGCCAGCAGCCGCGGGACTGCTCAAGAGACCCAGTACTTC. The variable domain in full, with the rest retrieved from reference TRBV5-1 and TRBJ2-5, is KAGVTQTPRYLIKTRGQQVTLSCSPISGHRSVSWYQQTPGQGLQFLFEYFSETQRNKGNFPGRFSGRQFSNSRSEMNVSTLELGDSALYLCASSRGTAQETQYFGPGTRLLVL.

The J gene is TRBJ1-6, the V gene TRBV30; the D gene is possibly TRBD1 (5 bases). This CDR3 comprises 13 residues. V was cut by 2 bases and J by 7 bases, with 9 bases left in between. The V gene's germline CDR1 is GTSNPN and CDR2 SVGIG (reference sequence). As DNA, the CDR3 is TGTGCCTGGAGTCCAGGGCTGAATTCACCCCTCCACTTT. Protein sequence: CAWSPGLNSPLHF.

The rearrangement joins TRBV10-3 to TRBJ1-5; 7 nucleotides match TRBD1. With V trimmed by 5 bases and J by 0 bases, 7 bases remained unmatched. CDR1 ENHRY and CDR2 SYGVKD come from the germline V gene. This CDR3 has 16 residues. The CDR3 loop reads CAISKDRVGSNQPQHF. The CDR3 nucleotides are TGTGCCATCAGTAAAGACAGGGTAGGTAGCAATCAGCCCCAGCATTTT.

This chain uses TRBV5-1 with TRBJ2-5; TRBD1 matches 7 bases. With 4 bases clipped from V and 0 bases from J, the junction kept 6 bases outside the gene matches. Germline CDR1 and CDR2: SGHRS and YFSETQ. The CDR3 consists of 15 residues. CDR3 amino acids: CASSPGQTYQETQYF. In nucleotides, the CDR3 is TGCGCCAGCAGCCCGGGACAGACGTACCAAGAGACCCAGTACTTC.

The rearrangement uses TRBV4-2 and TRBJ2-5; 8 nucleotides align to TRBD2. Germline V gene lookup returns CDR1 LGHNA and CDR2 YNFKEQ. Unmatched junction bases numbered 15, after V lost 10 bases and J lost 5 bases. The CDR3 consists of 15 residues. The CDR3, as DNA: TGTGCCACCTCCACCGAGGCTAGCGGGTTCGAGACCCAGTACTTC. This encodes CATSTEASGFETQYF.

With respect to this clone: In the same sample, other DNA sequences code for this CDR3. CDR3 in DNA: TGTGCCAGCACGGGGACAGGCAGCACAGATACGCAGTATTTT. Translating it yields CASTGTGSTDTQYF. The chain employs TRBV7-9 and TRBJ2-3, with 8 bases that match TRBD1. V lost 7 bases, J lost 0 bases, and 3 bases stayed unmatched. This CDR3 has 14 amino acids. From germline, CDR1 is SEHNR and CDR2 FQNEAQ (reference sequence).

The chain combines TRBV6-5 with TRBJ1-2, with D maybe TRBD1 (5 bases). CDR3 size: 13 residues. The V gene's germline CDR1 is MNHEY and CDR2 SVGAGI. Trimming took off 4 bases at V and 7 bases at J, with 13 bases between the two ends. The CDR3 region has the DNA TGTGCCAGCAGTTCGGCCGTTAGGGGTGGCTACACCTTC. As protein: CASSSAVRGGYTF.

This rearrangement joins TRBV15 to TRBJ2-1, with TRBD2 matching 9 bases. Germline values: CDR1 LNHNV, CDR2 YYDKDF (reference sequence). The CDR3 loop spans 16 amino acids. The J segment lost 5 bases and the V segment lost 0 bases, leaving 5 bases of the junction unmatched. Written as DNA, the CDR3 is TGTGCCACCAGCAGAGATCTGGCTAGCGGGAACAATGAGCAGTTCTTC. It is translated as CATSRDLASGNNEQFF.

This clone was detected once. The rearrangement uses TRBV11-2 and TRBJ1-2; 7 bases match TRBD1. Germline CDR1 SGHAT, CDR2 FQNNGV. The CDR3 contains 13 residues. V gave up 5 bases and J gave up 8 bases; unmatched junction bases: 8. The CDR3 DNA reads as TGTGCCAGCAGCCCCCGACAGGGCTCCGGCTACACCTTC. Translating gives CASSPRQGSGYTF. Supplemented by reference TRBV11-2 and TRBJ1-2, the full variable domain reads EAGVAQSPRYKIIEKRQSVAFWCNPISGHATLYWYQQILGQGPKLLIQFQNNGVVDDSQLPKDRFSAERLKGVDSTLKIQPAKLEDSAVYLCASSPRQGSGYTFGSGTRLTVV.